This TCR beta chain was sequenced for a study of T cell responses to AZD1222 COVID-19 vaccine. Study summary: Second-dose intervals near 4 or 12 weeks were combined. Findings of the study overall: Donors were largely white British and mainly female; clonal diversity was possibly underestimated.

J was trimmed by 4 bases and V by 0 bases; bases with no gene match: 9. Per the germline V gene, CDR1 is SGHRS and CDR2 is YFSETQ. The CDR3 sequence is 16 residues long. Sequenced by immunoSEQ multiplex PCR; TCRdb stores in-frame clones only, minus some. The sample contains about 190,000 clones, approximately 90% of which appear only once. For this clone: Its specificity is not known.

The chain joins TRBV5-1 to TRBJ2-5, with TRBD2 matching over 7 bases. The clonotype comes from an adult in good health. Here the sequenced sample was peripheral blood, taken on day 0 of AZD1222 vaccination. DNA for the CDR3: TGCGCCAGCAGCTTGGTGCGAGCGGGGTTTTCAGAGACCCAGTACTTC. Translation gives CASSLVRAGFSETQYF.